This T cell receptor beta chain stems from a study of CD8+CD57+ T cells in acquired aplastic anemia. This clonotype was recorded only once. The template used for profiling TCR beta VDJ and CDR3 was genomic DNA. Using its own MiXCR run on the reads, TCRdb lists one record per CDR3 protein. The sample yields 180,000 or so distinct CDR3 sequences, more than 45% seen once. For sequencing, patients were chosen who had shown expansion of CD8+CD57+ cells by flow cytometry. Looked up from germline, CDR1 is DFQATT and CDR2 is SNEGSKA (reference sequence). This CDR3 has 14 amino acids. The ends were cut back, 5 bases at V and 5 bases at J, with 16 bases in the middle.

This chain uses TRBV20-1 with TRBJ2-1; tentatively, D is TRBD2 (5 bases). Sequenced material: sorted CD4+, CD8+, or CD8+CD57+ T cells (not recorded which) from PBMCs. The origin of this receptor is a human donor with aplastic anemia. In DNA, the CDR3 is TGCAGTGCTCCGCGGAGTGGAGGTAACAATGAGCAGTTCTTC. Encoded protein: CSAPRSGGNNEQFF.